This is a list of T cell receptor beta chains from one sample in a study of cytomegalovirus exposure and HLA in healthy donors. Assay: immunoSEQ multiplex PCR; the TCRdb copy retains only in-frame clones and omits some. This sample has about 73,000 clones, with around nine tenths found just once. The sample was PBMCs. The receptors here all came from a woman younger than 30 in good health and CMV-seropositive. CDR3s include the opening cysteine and the closing phenylalanine or tryptophan. D genes are given only for firm matches. Rows may omit the clone size; those that give it use once, few, many or a size class.

j_call	d_call	v_call	clone_size	cdr3_nt	cdr3_aa
TRBJ1-1	TRBD1	TRBV30	-	TGTGCCTGGGAGACAGGGGGCACCACTGAAGCTTTCTTT	CAWETGGTTEAFF
TRBJ2-1	-	TRBV19	-	TGTGCCAGTAGTACCATAGGCGGGAAAAATGAGCAGTTCTTC	CASSTIGGKNEQFF
TRBJ2-7	TRBD2	TRBV28	-	TGTGCCAGCAGTTACCTAGCGGGAGTCCCCTACGAGCAGTACTTC	CASSYLAGVPYEQYF
TRBJ2-2	TRBD2	TRBV7-8	once	TGTGCCAGCAGCCCACGGACTAGCGGGTATATCGGGGAGCTGTTTTTT	CASSPRTSGYIGELFF
TRBJ2-2	TRBD1	TRBV30	-	TGTGCCTGGAAAGGGACAGGGATGAAATCGAACACCGGGGAGCTGTTTTTT	CAWKGTGMKSNTGELFF
TRBJ2-5	TRBD1	TRBV2	-	TGTGCCAGCACGGGTGGGACAGGGACAGGAGGAGAGACCCAGTACTTC	CASTGGTGTGGETQYF
TRBJ2-5	TRBD1	TRBV9	-	TGTGCCAGCAGCGTAGGATTAACAAGGACAGGGCAAGAGACCCAGTACTTC	CASSVGLTRTGQETQYF
TRBJ2-1	-	TRBV4-1	-	TGCGCCAGCAGCCAAGATCGGTTCCGGGACAATGAGCAGTTCTTC	CASSQDRFRDNEQFF
TRBJ1-6	-	TRBV4-3	few	TGCGCCAGCAGCCAAGAAGGGGTCACCCTCCACTTT	CASSQEGVTLHF
TRBJ2-2	-	TRBV19	-	TGTGCCAGCCTTAAGGAGCCGAACGGCGGGGAGCTGTTTTTT	CASLKEPNGGELFF
TRBJ2-1	TRBD2	TRBV5-6	-	TGTGCCAGCAGCTTGGAGACTAGCGGGCAAGACAATGAGCAGTTCTTC	CASSLETSGQDNEQFF
TRBJ2-1	-	TRBV4-3	-	TGCGCCAGCAGCCAAGTCCTGGGTGGGCATGAGCAGTTCTTC	CASSQVLGGHEQFF
TRBJ1-2	TRBD1	TRBV28	-	TGTGCCAGCAGTTTGCAGACAGGGGTCTATGGCTACACCTTC	CASSLQTGVYGYTF
TRBJ1-2	-	TRBV30	-	TGTGCCTGGAGTTGGGGAGGGAATGGCTACACCTTC	CAWSWGGNGYTF
TRBJ2-7	-	TRBV13	-	TGTGCCAGCAGCCCGATCGGGGAAAGCTCCTACGAGCAGTACTTC	CASSPIGESSYEQYF
TRBJ1-6	-	TRBV5-5	-	TGTGCCAGCAGCTTCGACGGGAACAATTCACCCCTCCACTTT	CASSFDGNNSPLHF
TRBJ2-1	-	TRBV4-2	-	TGTGCCAGCAGCCAAGATGGGGCTAGCGCCTACAATGAGCAGTTCTTC	CASSQDGASAYNEQFF
TRBJ2-7	TRBD1	TRBV19	-	TGTGCCAGTAGTACGGGACAGGGGAAAGAGTACTTC	CASSTGQGKEYF
TRBJ1-6	-	TRBV6-5	few	TGTGCCAGCAGTTTGGGCACTGCTTCACCCCTCCACTTT	CASSLGTASPLHF
TRBJ1-4	-	TRBV4-1	-	TGCGCCAGCAGCCCGTGGCAGTCCAATGAAAAACTGTTTTTT	CASSPWQSNEKLFF
TRBJ2-4	-	TRBV7-9	-	TGTGCCAGCAGCTTAAGAGAGTTAATGGGGAGCGAAAACATTCAGTACTTC	CASSLRELMGSENIQYF
TRBJ2-7	TRBD1	TRBV7-2	-	TGTGCCAGCAGCTTAAGGACAGGGGCCACCTACGAGCAGTACTTC	CASSLRTGATYEQYF